Included here is one TCR beta chain sequence, with context. This clone was seen a handful of times. The antigen this receptor binds is unknown. The record has no base qualities; no much larger clone is one base away. The entire amount of isolated RNA was reverse transcribed using the High Capacity cDNA Reverse Transcription Kit, so the sequenced TCRB transcripts were expressed ones. Deep immunoSEQ sequencing was applied to naive, central memory and regulatory T cell samples, giving an average of about 3.4 million total reads per sample. Sorted cells were lysed in RLT buffer, and RNA was extracted using DNase-treated RNeasy Micro or Mini kits according to cell number. Each cell subset was processed separately to prevent cross-contamination, with patient and healthy donor samples processed together. Using the immunoSEQ multiplex PCR, TCRB sequences were amplified from cDNA into 87-bp fragments spanning the CDR3 region. Sequencing of the amplicons was performed on the Illumina HiSeq platform. In the source study's methods: Synthetic template baselines were used to correct PCR bias computationally, reads within Hamming distance 2 were collapsed, and singletons that could not be merged were discarded. Reads were aligned against IMGT so that V, D and J genes, CDR3 length and insertions or deletions at six rearrangement sites could be assigned. Within each subset, clonotype counts were normalized to sorted cell number, after which true diversity and Gini coefficients were computed with the tcR R package. The overlap coefficient, calculated on TCRB nucleotide sequences, was used to measure repertoire sharing. Out-of-frame TCRB sequences from naive cells were analyzed to stand in for the pre-selection repertoire. TCRdb retrieved this table from immuneACCESS and kept in-frame rearrangements only. Not all clones are present; in checked studies, unresolved V genes account for under half, and no reason is known for the remainder. D and trimming were read from the DNA, whereas the V and J calls and clone size are those reported in that table. In all, the sample holds about 360,000 clones, and about 12% of those were seen once. The biggest ten clones account for 0.01% of the sample.

This record belongs to a study of beta chain features in type 1 diabetes (dated by TCRdb to the late 2010s). Describing the broader study: Mean age, gender distribution, total cell number and subset yield did not differ between patients and healthy donors. A total of some 100,000,000 sorted cells were examined across all samples, and the number of cells per subset was strongly correlated with RNA yield. In the study, TCRB repertoires of sorted circulating CD4+ T cell subsets from recently diagnosed type 1 diabetes patients were compared with those of matched healthy donors. Regulatory and stem cell-like memory subsets were obtained from only 8 patients and about 8 healthy donors, while naive and central memory subsets were obtained from all 30 or so donors.

Compared with germline, V lacks 5 bases and J lacks 0 bases; bases without a gene match: 14. The CDR3 has 20 amino acids, counting the end cysteine and phenylalanine. Only CDR3 DNA remains: 60 bases, in frame from the first base. Taken from the germline V gene, the CDR1 and CDR2 loops are LGHNA and YNFKEQ. Each donor gave one peripheral blood draw, roughly 110 mL on average, collected into heparinised tubes. Using a panel that included CD45RO, CCR7, CD25, CD127, CD95 and CD27, naive, central memory, regulatory and stem cell-like memory CD4+ T cells were sorted on a BD FACSAria II. Every sorted population had a purity above 95%. PBMCs were separated immediately by Lymphoprep density gradient centrifugation and were stained directly, without being cultured. To minimize batch effects, samples were stained and sorted in pairs, one healthy donor with one patient per experiment. Overall study results and their limits: Shorter templates might be favored by PCR, yet because patient and control samples were amplified and corrected together, any such skew would affect both groups equally. Fewer insertions and more nucleotide deletions at VDJ recombination sites were observed in patients with type 1 diabetes, implying thymic rearrangement abnormalities. Type 1 diabetes patients showed a moderate but significant shortening of TCRB CDR3 length in all four CD4+ subsets. HLA sub-analyses involved small numbers of individuals, so any influence of HLA type on TCRB rearrangement remained unresolved. Because cDNA was sequenced instead of genomic DNA, activated cells with high expression could be over-represented, although the groups did not differ in activation or CD3 levels. Naive, central memory and regulatory TCRB repertoires appeared to be more similar among patients than among healthy donors.

The sequencing input was naive CD4+ T cells from blood. Interpreted using the paper, the cell subset or site label stands for: true naive CD4+ T cells. The sequence was collected from a young woman with type 1 diabetes. The chain is assembled from TRBV4-2 and TRBJ2-6; 9 nucleotides in the junction match TRBD1. CDR3 sequence: CASSRPGQGFSSSGANVLTF. The sequence in DNA is TGTGCCAGCAGCAGACCGGGACAGGGCTTTTCCAGCTCTGGGGCCAACGTCCTGACTTTC.